Listed below are T cell receptor beta chains from one sample, sequenced in a study of T cells in Graves' hyperthyroidism and ophthalmopathy. One entry per CDR3 protein results from TCRdb running MiXCR on the multiplex PCR reads. The sample shows some 510,000 distinct CDR3 sequences, just over 45% of them seen only once. Sequencing used peripheral blood or thyroid tissue (not recorded which). All receptors derive from a woman between 18 and 30 years old with Graves' hyperthyroidism. The CDR3 runs from the conserved cysteine through the conserved F or W. The D gene is left open where the match is weak. The size of a clone is reported for some rows only, either as once, few or many, or as a class for expanded clones.

TRBJ1-1 | TRBV5-1 | many | . | TGCGCCAGCAGCGATGACGGGAACACTGAAGCTTTCTTT | CASSDDGNTEAFF
TRBJ2-7 | TRBV7-2 | few | . | TGTGCCAGCAGACCTCCGGCAGCGGCCCACTACGAGCAGTACTTC | CASRPPAAAHYEQYF
TRBJ2-5 | TRBV20-1 | many | . | TGCAGTGCTCACCCAGGGAAGACCCAGTACTTC | CSAHPGKTQYF
TRBJ2-3 | TRBV24-1 | . | . | TGTGCCACCAGTGGGCCCTCGGGCACAGATACGCAGTATTTT | CATSGPSGTDTQYF
TRBJ2-7 | TRBV20-1 | . | . | TGCAGTTTTGGAAGAGGACAGCCAAGGGAGCAGTACTTC | CSFGRGQPREQYF
TRBJ2-5 | TRBV7-2 | few | TRBD2 | TGTGCCAGCAGGGACCCGGGGGGTAGGTCCCAAGAGACCCAGTACTTC | CASRDPGGRSQETQYF
TRBJ2-7 | TRBV6-6 | . | . | TGTGCCAGCAGTTACTCGAGAGGGCAGTCATACGAGCAGTACTTC | CASSYSRGQSYEQYF
TRBJ2-5 | TRBV6-5 | . | . | TGTGCCAGCAGTTTTAATCCAGCCCAAGAGACCCAGTACTTC | CASSFNPAQETQYF
TRBJ1-4 | TRBV20-1 | . | TRBD1 | TGCAGTGCTAGAGATCCGGAACAGGGGGAAGAAAAACTGTTTTTT | CSARDPEQGEEKLFF
TRBJ1-4 | TRBV19 | . | . | TGTGCCAGTAGTATGACCAGGTTAAATGAAAAACTGTTTTTT | CASSMTRLNEKLFF
TRBJ1-2 | TRBV5-1 | few | . | TGCGCCAGCAGCTTGGTTCCCCAGGGGTATGGCTACACCTTC | CASSLVPQGYGYTF
TRBJ2-5 | TRBV7-9 | . | . | TGCGCCAGCAGCCCGAGGCCTGAGCAGTACTTC | CASSPRPEQYF
TRBJ2-5 | TRBV15 | . | . | TGTGCCACCAGCAGAGCCCTGGGGGCTGGAGAGACCCAGTACTTC | CATSRALGAGETQYF
TRBJ2-5 | TRBV7-3 | . | . | TGTGCCAGCAGCTTAACCGGGGACGATTTCGGGACCCAGTACTTC | CASSLTGDDFGTQYF
TRBJ2-5 | TRBV20-1 | many | . | TGCAGTGCACGGAGTTGGGGAATCCAAGAGACCCAGTACTTC | CSARSWGIQETQYF
TRBJ2-5 | TRBV12-3/TRBV12-4 | . | . | TGTGCCAGCAGAGGGGACACCCTCGGAGAGACCCAGTACTTC | CASRGDTLGETQYF
TRBJ1-2 | TRBV5-1 | few | . | TGCGCCAGCAGCTTGGCCGGGACAACGGGCTATGGCTACACCTTC | CASSLAGTTGYGYTF
TRBJ1-1 | TRBV20-1 | few | . | TGCAGTGCCGTCCGTGAATACATGAACACTGAAGCTTTCTTT | CSAVREYMNTEAFF
TRBJ1-1 | TRBV19 | many | TRBD1 | TGTGCCAGTAGTCCAGGGGGTGAGAACACTGAAGCTTTCTTT | CASSPGGENTEAFF
TRBJ2-7 | TRBV5-5 | once | . | TGTGCCAGCAGCTTGGGTTGGGGGAAAGCCTACGAGCAGTACTTC | CASSLGWGKAYEQYF
TRBJ1-2 | TRBV10-3 | many | . | TGTGCCACGCCGGGGGGGGATGGCTACACCTTC | CATPGGDGYTF
TRBJ2-7 | TRBV7-9 | . | TRBD2 | TGTGCCAGCAGCTCGGGACTAGCGGGAGTAAAGCAGTACTTC | CASSSGLAGVKQYF
TRBJ1-1 | TRBV5-5 | few | . | TGTGCCAGCACCATCCGTAGAACAGTGAACACTGAAGCTTTCTTT | CASTIRRTVNTEAFF
TRBJ1-1 | TRBV20-1 | few | . | TGCAGTGCTAGAGATCCCCAAGAGGGGGGGAACACTGAAGCTTTCTTT | CSARDPQEGGNTEAFF
TRBJ2-7 | TRBV20-1 | many | TRBD1 | TGCAGTGCTAGAGATGGGGGACAGGACGAGCAGTACTTC | CSARDGGQDEQYF
TRBJ1-3 | TRBV29-1 | . | . | TGCAGCGTCAAGCGGGATAACACCATATATTTT | CSVKRDNTIYF
TRBJ2-7 | TRBV11-1 | once | TRBD2 | TGTGCCAGCAGCCGGAGCGGGAACCCCTCCTACGAGCAGTACTTC | CASSRSGNPSYEQYF
TRBJ1-1 | TRBV6-1 | many | . | TGTGCCAGTATGCCGTTAGGTGAAGCTTTCTTT | CASMPLGEAFF
TRBJ1-5 | TRBV24-1 | few | TRBD1 | TGTGCCAGCTCACCGTCGACAGGGCGAGATCAGCCCCAGCATTTT | CASSPSTGRDQPQHF
TRBJ1-1 | TRBV10-3 | . | . | TGTGCCATCAGTGTATCAGGGGAGAACACTGAAGCTTTCTTT | CAISVSGENTEAFF
TRBJ1-2 | TRBV27 | few | . | TGTGCCAGCAGTCGGGGGAACTATGGCTACACCTTC | CASSRGNYGYTF
TRBJ2-7 | TRBV20-1 | . | . | TGCAGTGCTAGAGGGGACCGGACCTACGAGCAGTACTTC | CSARGDRTYEQYF
TRBJ1-2 | TRBV5-1 | . | . | TGCGCCAGCAGCTTGGATGCCTCGGACTATGGCTACACCTTC | CASSLDASDYGYTF
TRBJ1-6 | TRBV15 | . | . | TGTGCCACCAGTAGAGTCGGGAGGTCGGCCCTCCACTTT | CATSRVGRSALHF
TRBJ1-5 | TRBV7-9 | few | TRBD1 | TGTGCCAGCAGCCAAGGACGGGACAGCAACAATCAGCCCCAGCATTTT | CASSQGRDSNNQPQHF
TRBJ1-2 | TRBV19 | . | . | TGTGCCAGTAGTACCCCGGGGAACTATGGCTACACCTTC | CASSTPGNYGYTF
TRBJ2-7 | TRBV7-9 | many | TRBD1 | TGTGCCAGCAGTTCGGGACAGGACTCCTACGAGCAGTACTTC | CASSSGQDSYEQYF
TRBJ2-7 | TRBV7-2 | . | TRBD2 | TGTGCCAGCAGCTTAGTACTAGCGGGGCGGGGGACCTACGAGCAGTACTTC | CASSLVLAGRGTYEQYF
TRBJ1-5 | TRBV7-6 | few | TRBD1 | TGTGCCAGCAGCTTAGAAGCAGGGGGTCCCGATCAGCCCCAGCATTTT | CASSLEAGGPDQPQHF
TRBJ2-7 | TRBV2 | . | TRBD1 | TGTGCCAGCGCGCCGGGACAGGCCCACGAGCAGTACTTC | CASAPGQAHEQYF
TRBJ1-5 | TRBV19 | . | TRBD1 | TGTGCCAGTACCAACACAGGGACAGGAAGTCAGCCCCAGCATTTT | CASTNTGTGSQPQHF
TRBJ1-3 | TRBV6-6 | . | . | TGTGCCAGCAGTTACCTTATACCACGTGGAAACACCATATATTTT | CASSYLIPRGNTIYF
TRBJ1-5 | TRBV5-1 | . | . | TGCGCCAGCAGCTTGGTAGGAGGCGGGAGTCAGCCCCAGCATTTT | CASSLVGGGSQPQHF
TRBJ1-5 | TRBV2 | . | . | TGTGCCAGCAGGGAGGGGACTCAGCCCCAGCATTTT | CASREGTQPQHF
TRBJ1-1 | TRBV29-1 | . | . | TGCAGCGTTGAGGTCCTTCGGGGGAACACTGAAGCTTTCTTT | CSVEVLRGNTEAFF
TRBJ1-2 | TRBV6-5 | . | . | TGTGCCAGCAGTTACACCAACAGGGATGGCTACACCTTC | CASSYTNRDGYTF
TRBJ1-2 | TRBV29-1 | . | . | TGCAGCGTTGAATCGCCCAACTATGGCTACACCTTC | CSVESPNYGYTF
TRBJ1-5 | TRBV7-9 | . | . | TGTGCCAGCAGCTCCCCAGGCGGAGAAAATTATAGCAATCAGCCCCAGCATTTT | CASSSPGGENYSNQPQHF
TRBJ1-1 | TRBV20-1 | . | . | TGCAGTGCTCCTCGAAGGGATATAGGGAACACTGAAGCTTTCTTT | CSAPRRDIGNTEAFF
TRBJ2-6 | TRBV25-1 | once | TRBD2 | TGTGCCAGCAGGATAACTAGCGGGTATGGCACTTCCTCTGGGGCCAACGTCCTGACTTTC | CASRITSGYGTSSGANVLTF
TRBJ2-7 | TRBV2 | few | . | TGTGCCAGCAGTGTTGACAGCTCCTACGAGCAGTACTTC | CASSVDSSYEQYF
TRBJ2-2 | TRBV29-1 | many | . | TGCAGCGTTGGGGGCAGGGGACACGCGGAGCTGTTTTTT | CSVGGRGHAELFF
TRBJ1-6 | TRBV7-8 | . | TRBD1 | TGTGCCAGCAGCTTAGAGACAGGGAATATGGATTCACCCCTCCACTTT | CASSLETGNMDSPLHF